These 28 T cell receptor beta chains originate from one sample sequenced in a study of technical replicates of blood from a few donors. Here immunoSEQ multiplex PCR was the method, and the copy in TCRdb shows in-frame clones only, minus some. Of more than 70,000 clones in the sample, roughly 93% were seen once. The sample comprised T cells isolated from PBMCs. These receptors were collected from a human donor in good health.

For the CDR3, the DNA is TGTGCCAGCAGCTTGATAGACACTCTCTCCTACGAGCAGTACTTC. Encoded protein: CASSLIDTLSYEQYF. The chain uses TRBV7-9 and TRBJ2-7, with D unclear. The CDR3 runs to 15 residues. Trimming took 3 bases from V and 0 from J, leaving 12 bases between them. Germline CDR1 is SEHNR and CDR2 is FQNEAQ (reference sequence).

CDR3 protein: CATWGDGGFNEQFF. CDR3 DNA sequence: TGTGCCACCTGGGGGGACGGAGGGTTCAATGAGCAGTTCTTC. V usage is TRBV19 and J usage is TRBJ2-1; D might be TRBD2 (6 bases). The V gene lost 10 bases and the J gene lost 6 bases, with 19 bases spanning the gap. Germline values: CDR1 LNHDA, CDR2 SQIVND (reference sequence). The CDR3 runs 14 residues.

This chain uses TRBV2 with TRBJ1-1; 9 bases map to TRBD1. V dropped 8 bases and J dropped 4; count of bases not matched to a gene: 5. Germline values: CDR1 SNHLY, CDR2 FYNNEI. The CDR3 runs 13 residues. CDR3 coding DNA: TGTGCCAGCCACCGACAGGGGGGCACTGAAGCTTTCTTT. Protein sequence: CASHRQGGTEAFF.

J is TRBJ1-1 and V is TRBV18; 7 nucleotides line up with TRBD1. Germline V gene lookup returns CDR1 KGHSH and CDR2 LQKENI. The CDR3 consists of 15 residues. After removal of 2 bases from V and 4 bases from J, the junction contained 7 bases not matched to a gene. CDR3 sequence (DNA): TGTGCCAGCTCACCATCAACAGGGGCCGTCACTGAAGCTTTCTTT. Amino acids: CASSPSTGAVTEAFF.

The chain couples TRBV4-1 to TRBJ2-1, with 11 nucleotides matching TRBD2. Germline V gene data show CDR1 as MGHRA and CDR2 as YSYEKL. This CDR3 region has 15 residues. The V gene end was trimmed by 5 bases and the J gene end by 7 bases; junction bases not matched to a gene: 7. The CDR3 region has the DNA TGCGCCAGCAGCTCTGGACTAGCGGGTTATAATGAGCAGTTCTTC. It translates to CASSSGLAGYNEQFF.

The V gene is TRBV27, the J gene TRBJ2-3, with 7 bases that match TRBD2. The CDR3 has 16 amino acids. Germline CDR1 reads MNHEY; CDR2 reads SMNVEV (reference sequence). V was clipped by 8 bases and J by 6 bases; unmatched bases: 17. The CDR3 spells CASRRIPSGPSDTQYF. In DNA form, the CDR3 reads TGTGCCAGCCGTCGCATTCCTAGCGGACCCTCGGATACGCAGTATTTT.

With regard to this clone: The limits of the CDR3 on the DNA are not certain, so only TCRdb's listed CDR3 is given. V usage is TRBV28 and J usage is TRBJ2-2; the tabulated D call, TRBD2, remains unverified against the DNA. A total of 13 residues make up the CDR3, ends included. Germline CDR1 and CDR2: MDHEN and SYDVKM. The CDR3 region is CASSTSNTGELFF.

This chain connects TRBV25-1 to TRBJ1-3; perhaps TRBD1 as D (5 bases). V was pared by 6 bases and J by 2 bases, with 11 bases between. CDR3 length: 14 residues. Germline-derived CDR1 and CDR2 are MGHDK and SYGVNS. The CDR3 sequence is CASSATATGNTIYF. Written as DNA, the CDR3 is TGTGCCAGCAGCGCGACAGCGACTGGAAACACCATATATTTT.

The rearrangement uses TRBV13 and TRBJ1-2; D might be TRBD1 (6 bases). The CDR3 consists of 16 residues. With 1 base removed from V and 7 bases from J, the gap between germline ends came to 19 bases. Looked up from germline, CDR1 is PRHDT and CDR2 is FYEKMQ (reference sequence). The DNA for the CDR3 is TGTGCCAGCAGCTTAGTGTCACGGCGGGGGGCTCTTGGCTACACCTTC. This codes for CASSLVSRRGALGYTF.

This chain uses TRBV7-9 with TRBJ2-7; perhaps TRBD2 as D (7 bases). The germline V gene encodes CDR1 SEHNR and CDR2 FQNEAQ (reference sequence). With 0 bases removed from V and 5 bases from J, the gap between germline ends came to 14 bases. The CDR3 loop spans 15 amino acids. The CDR3: CASSLAPGGLHEQYF. The CDR3 DNA follows: TGTGCCAGCAGCTTAGCGCCCGGGGGGCTCCACGAGCAGTACTTC.

The gene calls are TRBV11-2 and TRBJ2-3; 9 bases are shared with TRBD1. The CDR3 extends over 13 amino acids. The junction had 7 bases not matched to a gene; V was cut back by 11 bases and J by 4 bases. CDR1 is SGHAT and CDR2 is FQNNGV in the germline V gene. In DNA, the CDR3 is TGTGCCGGCGCAACAGGGGGCTCAGATACGCAGTATTTT. Translating gives CAGATGGSDTQYF.

The J gene is TRBJ2-5, the V gene TRBV11-3; D unresolved. In germline, CDR1 is SGHNT, CDR2 YENEEA. CDR3 length: 14 amino acids. Trimming left V 0 bases short and J 2 bases short, with 7 bases between. CDR3 sequence: CASSLDPQQETQYF. In DNA form, the CDR3 reads TGTGCCAGCAGCTTAGATCCACAGCAAGAGACCCAGTACTTC.

The gene calls are TRBV7-9 and TRBJ1-2; D gene unclear. CDR1 is SEHNR and CDR2 is FQNEAQ in the germline V gene (reference sequence). V was pared by 2 bases and J by 0 bases, with 10 bases between. This CDR3 comprises 15 residues. The CDR3: CASSLIYQTNYGYTF. CDR3 sequence (DNA): TGTGCCAGCAGCTTAATATACCAGACTAACTATGGCTACACCTTC.

The CDR3 sequence: CASSLPGTTVGVSAFF. The CDR3 region has the DNA TGTGCCAGCAGCTTACCTGGGACAACCGTTGGAGTTTCGGCTTTCTTT. The V and J genes are TRBV7-8 and TRBJ1-1; weak D call: TRBD1 (6 bases). V was clipped by 2 bases and J by 11 bases, with 24 bases between them. CDR1 and CDR2 from the germline V gene are SGHVS and FQNEAQ. This CDR3 spans 16 amino acids.

V gene TRBV6-5 combines with J gene TRBJ2-7, with 7 bases identical to TRBD2. The germline CDR1 and CDR2 sequences are MNHEY and SVGAGI. With 10 bases clipped from V and 6 bases from J, the junction kept 18 bases outside the gene matches. This CDR3 has 15 amino acids. CDR3 residues: CATTRPSGGQIEQYF. In DNA form, the CDR3 reads TGTGCCACCACGCGGCCTAGCGGAGGGCAGATCGAGCAGTACTTC.

The genes are TRBV28 and TRBJ1-6; 9 bases fit TRBD1. J gave up 6 bases and V 5 bases, and 8 bases lay outside the gene matches. In germline, CDR1 is MDHEN, CDR2 SYDVKM. The CDR3 is 16 residues long. The CDR3 DNA reads TGTGCCAGCAGTCCCTGGACAGGGGCCGCTAATTCACCCCTCCACTTT. Translating gives CASSPWTGAANSPLHF.

V is TRBV4-1 and J is TRBJ2-2; unclear D gene. The CDR3 contains 15 residues. Trimming took 4 bases from V and 0 from J, leaving 9 bases between them. CDR1 and CDR2 (germline): MGHRA, YSYEKL. The CDR3 protein is CASSLGQANTGELFF. The CDR3 DNA is TGCGCCAGCAGCCTTGGGCAGGCGAACACCGGGGAGCTGTTTTTT.

This chain joins TRBV30 and TRBJ2-5, with D maybe TRBD1 (5 bases). Germline CDR1 is GTSNPN and CDR2 is SVGIG (reference sequence). The ends were cut back, 4 bases at V and 2 bases at J, with 17 bases in the middle. The CDR3 has 15 amino acids. CDR3 sequence reads: CAWTRQLMGQETQYF. CDR3 bases: TGTGCCTGGACCCGACAGTTAATGGGACAAGAGACCCAGTACTTC.

J is TRBJ1-5 and V is TRBV19; D might be TRBD1 (6 bases). Germline V lookup: CDR1 LNHDA, CDR2 SQIVND (reference sequence). The ends were cut back, 4 bases at V and 1 base at J, with 11 bases in the middle. The CDR3 spans 15 residues. Here the CDR3 reads CASSTQGASNQPQHF. For the CDR3, the DNA is TGTGCCAGTAGTACACAGGGAGCAAGCAATCAGCCCCAGCATTTT.

The genes are TRBV5-6 and TRBJ2-1, with TRBD2 matching 12 bases. The ends lost 3 bases at V and 7 bases at J; junction bases unmatched: 5. This CDR3 has 15 amino acids. Per the germline V gene, CDR1 is SGHDT and CDR2 is YYEEEE. CDR3 loop: CASSSTSGRTNEQFF. The DNA for the CDR3 is TGTGCCAGCAGCTCTACTAGCGGGAGGACGAATGAGCAGTTCTTC.

This CDR3 is CASSSGTEYTKSGNTIYF. In DNA form, the CDR3 reads TGTGCCAGCAGCTCCGGGACAGAATATACAAAATCTGGAAACACCATATATTTT. The chain has TRBV28 and TRBJ1-3, with TRBD1 matching over 7 bases. Germline assignment: CDR1 MDHEN and CDR2 SYDVKM. J gave up 1 base and V 6 bases, and 15 bases lay outside the gene matches. This CDR3 has 18 amino acids.

This clone has a single count. The rearrangement uses TRBV5-4 and TRBJ2-7; 8 bases are a match to TRBD1. The V segment lost 2 bases and the J segment 0 bases; nucleotides outside the gene matches: 4. The germline V gene encodes CDR1 SGHNT and CDR2 YYREEE (reference sequence). The CDR3 is made up of 15 amino acids. The CDR3 region is CASSFRDRGSYEQYF. In DNA, the CDR3 is TGTGCCAGCAGCTTCCGAGACAGGGGCTCCTACGAGCAGTACTTC.

The J gene is TRBJ2-1, the V gene TRBV7-9; TRBD2 might be the D (5 bases). CDR1 and CDR2 from the germline V gene are SEHNR and FQNEAQ (reference sequence). Trimming stripped 5 bases from V and 5 bases from J, with 16 bases between. The CDR3 is made up of 15 amino acids. For the CDR3, the DNA is TGTGCCAGCAGCAGCACACGGGATTGGCACAATGAGCAGTTCTTC. Translated, it gives CASSSTRDWHNEQFF.

This chain joins TRBV4-1 and TRBJ2-5; D uncertain. The CDR3 has 13 residues. Trimming removed 1 base at V and 1 base at J, with 4 bases between. Germline lookup yields CDR1 MGHRA and CDR2 YSYEKL. The CDR3 DNA sequence: TGCGCCAGCAGCCAAGGCGGCCAAGAGACCCAGTACTTC. This gives the protein CASSQGGQETQYF.

V is TRBV29-1 and J is TRBJ2-7, with 7 bases matching TRBD1. This CDR3 contains 14 residues. Trimming at V came to 3 bases and at J to 3 bases, leaving 8 bases not matched to a gene. Germline V gene lookup returns CDR1 SQVTM and CDR2 ANQGSEA. The CDR3: CSVERGSGGYEQYF. The CDR3 nucleotides are TGCAGCGTTGAGAGGGGGTCAGGGGGCTACGAGCAGTACTTC.

The chain links TRBV7-3 to TRBJ1-5, with D unclear. The CDR3 is made up of 13 amino acids. V was trimmed by 0 bases and J by 9 bases, leaving 9 bases between them. The germline gives CDR1 SGHTA, CDR2 FQGTGA. The CDR3: CASSLTPLGPQHF. CDR3 nucleotides: TGTGCCAGCAGCTTAACACCACTTGGGCCCCAGCATTTT.

The chain carries TRBV27 and TRBJ2-3, with 8 nucleotides matching TRBD2. The trim removed 4 bases at V and 3 bases at J, leaving 9 bases unmatched. CDR3 length: 16 amino acids. Looked up from germline, CDR1 is MNHEY and CDR2 is SMNVEV (reference sequence). CDR3 DNA sequence: TGTGCCAGCAGTTCCTATAGCGGGATCGGAACAGATACGCAGTATTTT. Translation: CASSSYSGIGTDTQYF.

The V and J genes are TRBV2 and TRBJ1-6; 9 positions match TRBD1. Looked up from germline, CDR1 is SNHLY and CDR2 is FYNNEI. The CDR3 has 15 residues. Germline trimming cut 7 bases from V and 6 bases from J; bases unmatched to any gene: 7. The CDR3 coding sequence is TGTGCCAGCAAAAAGGGACAGGGACTTAATTCACCCCTCCACTTT. It specifies CASKKGQGLNSPLHF.